This TCR beta chain appears in the sequencing data of a study of monozygotic twins with inflammatory bowel disease. Findings and limits, study-wide: Compared with healthy co-twins, IBD patients showed reduced TCRbeta repertoire diversity by inverse Simpson. IBD patients shared fewer clonotypes with other individuals than healthy twins, especially patients with disease activity signs.

As regards this clonotype: Its antigen is not known.

The CDR3 sequence is 15 residues long. CDR1 and CDR2 (germline): MNHNS, SASEGT. TCRdb re-called the 5' RACE reads and shows each CDR3 protein once, DNA omitted. With fewer than 450,000 distinct CDR3 sequences in the sample, the ten largest clones hold 2.6%. The chain recombines TRBV6-1 with TRBJ2-1; TCRdb calls TRBD2, which cannot be checked without DNA. The sample consisted of blood. The TCR comes from a human donor with ulcerative colitis or Crohn's disease, or a healthy co-twin of an affected twin (not recorded which). This CDR3 reads CASSGDFRGRNEQFF.